The rows below give T cell receptor beta chains drawn from one sample of a study of T cells in Graves' hyperthyroidism and ophthalmopathy. TCRdb reanalysed the multiplex PCR reads using MiXCR and keeps one entry per CDR3 protein. This table holds about 660,000 distinct CDR3 sequences, nearly 45% found once. The sequenced material came from peripheral blood or thyroid tissue (not recorded which). The receptor set was obtained from an adult man with Graves' disease, either hyperthyroidism or ophthalmopathy (not recorded which). The CDR3 runs from the conserved cysteine through the conserved F or W. D genes are given only for firm matches. The listing skips clone size in some rows; elsewhere it reads once, few, many or a size class.

J gene | V gene | D gene | clone size | CDR3 DNA | CDR3 protein
TRBJ2-7 | TRBV29-1 | . | . | TGCAGCGTCGAGGAAGCACTCTACGAGCAGTACTTC | CSVEEALYEQYF
TRBJ1-1 | TRBV10-3 | TRBD1 | few | TGTGCCATCAGTGCCCAGAGGACAGGGGGCGCGGGTACTGAAGCTTTCTTT | CAISAQRTGGAGTEAFF
TRBJ2-5 | TRBV4-1 | TRBD2 | few | TGCGCCAGCAGCCGGCCGACTAGCGGGAGTGAGACCCAGTACTTC | CASSRPTSGSETQYF
TRBJ1-5 | TRBV7-2 | . | . | TGTGCCATCAGTGAGTCGGGGCCGAGTCAGCCCCAGCATTTT | CAISESGPSQPQHF
TRBJ2-7 | TRBV7-9 | TRBD1 | few | TGTGCCAGCAGCTTAGATACGGCGGACAGGAGGTACGAGCAGTACTTC | CASSLDTADRRYEQYF
TRBJ1-1 | TRBV7-8 | . | many | TGTGCCAGCAGCTTAGTTGTAGGGGCTGAAGCTTTCTTT | CASSLVVGAEAFF
TRBJ2-7 | TRBV5-1 | TRBD2 | . | TGCGCCAGCAGCTTCACTAGCGGGGGAGCCTACGAGCAGTACTTC | CASSFTSGGAYEQYF
TRBJ1-5 | TRBV7-8 | . | . | TGTGCCAGCAGCCCAAATCGGCGGTCGTGGGGGTATCAACCCCAGCATTTT | CASSPNRRSWGYQPQHF
TRBJ1-4 | TRBV19 | TRBD1 | few | TGTGCCAGTAGCTTTCAGAGCGGGACAGGGCATGAAAAACTGTTTTTT | CASSFQSGTGHEKLFF
TRBJ2-5 | TRBV27 | . | . | TGTGCCAGTTCAGGGCTCATGGGGGAGACCCAGTACTTC | CASSGLMGETQYF
TRBJ2-6 | TRBV7-3 | TRBD1 | few | TGCGCCAGCCGCCAGTGGCCAGGGGGAAACTCTGGGGCCAACGGCCTGACTTTC | CASRQWPGGNSGANGLTF
TRBJ1-4 | TRBV7-8 | . | many | TGTGCCAGCAGCGACAGGCCTTGGACAACTAATGAAAAACTGTTTTTT | CASSDRPWTTNEKLFF
TRBJ1-1 | TRBV7-9 | TRBD1 | . | TGTGCCAGCAGCTTGTCCAGGGGGGGGAACACTGAAGCTTTCTTT | CASSLSRGGNTEAFF
TRBJ2-2 | TRBV7-9 | TRBD2 | . | TGTGCCAGCAGCCTGAGACCGGGACTAAGTAACACCGGGGAGCTGTTTTTT | CASSLRPGLSNTGELFF
TRBJ1-2 | TRBV5-1 | . | . | TGCGCCAGCAGCTTCGGGACAAGTAACTATGGCTACACCTTC | CASSFGTSNYGYTF
TRBJ2-7 | TRBV19 | TRBD2 | few | TGTGCCAGTAGGTCCGGCGGGAGCGGGGCCTACGAGCAGTACTTC | CASRSGGSGAYEQYF
TRBJ2-7 | TRBV10-3 | TRBD2 | . | TGTGCCATCAGTGCCCTCTCAAGCGGGAAATCCTACGAGCAGTACTTC | CAISALSSGKSYEQYF
TRBJ2-7 | TRBV20-1 | . | few | TGCAGTGCTAGAGAGGCCACCCCCTCCTACGAGCAGTACTTC | CSAREATPSYEQYF
TRBJ2-7 | TRBV7-2 | . | . | TGTGCCAGCAGCTTACTTCTTGGGGCCATCAGCTCCTACGAGCAGTACTTC | CASSLLLGAISSYEQYF
TRBJ1-1 | TRBV29-1 | . | many | TGCAGCGTTGGTGGGATTTCGTCGAACACTGAAGCTTTCTTT | CSVGGISSNTEAFF
TRBJ2-5 | TRBV7-9 | TRBD2 | few | TGTGCCAGCAGCTCCCGACCGGGACTAGCGGGGATCGGCCAAGAGACCCAGTACTTC | CASSSRPGLAGIGQETQYF
TRBJ2-7 | TRBV15 | . | many | TGTGCCACCAGCAGACTAGCGAGCTACGAGCAGTACTTC | CATSRLASYEQYF
TRBJ2-2 | TRBV2 | . | . | TGTGCCAGCAGTTATTTCGGAGTCGGGGAGCTGTTTTTT | CASSYFGVGELFF
TRBJ2-7 | TRBV25-1 | TRBD1 | many | TGTGCCAGCAGTGCCTCAGGGGGCGGGTACGAGCAGTACTTC | CASSASGGGYEQYF
TRBJ2-2 | TRBV12-3/TRBV12-4 | . | . | TGTGCCAGCAGCCGGGTGGCGGGCGGGGAGCTGTTTTTT | CASSRVAGGELFF
TRBJ1-5 | TRBV19 | . | . | TGTGCCAGTAGCATCTCCAGGGGCCAGGGCAATCAGCCCCAGCATTTT | CASSISRGQGNQPQHF
TRBJ1-2 | TRBV7-9 | . | . | TGTGCCGGCAGCGTAGTAGGACCGCGTTATGGCTACACCTTC | CAGSVVGPRYGYTF
TRBJ1-2 | TRBV15 | TRBD1 | . | TGTGCCACCAGCGTCATAGACAGGGGCGGCTATGGCTACACCTTC | CATSVIDRGGYGYTF
TRBJ2-7 | TRBV10-3 | . | many | TGTGCCATCAGACTAGCCGATTCCTACGAGCAGTACTTC | CAIRLADSYEQYF
TRBJ1-1 | TRBV10-3 | . | . | TGTGCCATCAGTGATCCCCCTACAGGGAACACTGAAGCTTTCTTT | CAISDPPTGNTEAFF
TRBJ2-5 | TRBV20-1 | . | . | TGCAGTGCTAGAGATTTGGGACACCAAGAGACCCAGTACTTC | CSARDLGHQETQYF
TRBJ1-2 | TRBV7-9 | TRBD1 | . | TGTGCCAGCAGCTTGACCCCCGGGACAGCTTATGGCTACACCTTC | CASSLTPGTAYGYTF
TRBJ1-6 | TRBV24-1 | . | . | TGTGCCACCAGTGAGCAGGGGCTTGATTCACCCCTCCACTTT | CATSEQGLDSPLHF
TRBJ2-5 | TRBV19 | TRBD1 | many | TGTGCCAGTAGTATTGCTTTCGGACAGGGTGAGACCCAGTACTTC | CASSIAFGQGETQYF
TRBJ2-6 | TRBV29-1 | TRBD1 | many | TGCAGCTTCAGGGGGCCTGGGGCCAACGTCCTGACTTTC | CSFRGPGANVLTF
TRBJ2-2 | TRBV10-1 | . | . | TGCGCCAGCCGGGACACCGGGGAGCTGCTTTTT | CASRDTGELLF
TRBJ2-7 | TRBV7-2 | TRBD2 | . | TGTGCCAGCAGCTTGGGGGGGGGGGTCGAGCAGTACTTC | CASSLGGGVEQYF
TRBJ2-6 | TRBV6-6 | . | . | TGTGCCAGCAGTGCAACGGGCCTTAACTCTGGGGCCAACGTCCTGACTTTC | CASSATGLNSGANVLTF
TRBJ2-7 | TRBV29-1 | . | many | TGCAGCGTTGGGCTGTGGGGTCTCGGGACCTACGAGCAGTACTTC | CSVGLWGLGTYEQYF
TRBJ1-6 | TRBV10-2 | . | . | TGTGCCAGCAGTGTGGGAGGAATCGATTCACCCCTCCACTTT | CASSVGGIDSPLHF
TRBJ1-1 | TRBV14 | . | few | TGTGCCAGCAGTTCGGTCCCAAGCGGGTACACTGAAGCTTTCTTT | CASSSVPSGYTEAFF
TRBJ2-5 | TRBV20-1 | TRBD1 | . | TGCAGTGCTGACCGGGACAGGGTTTTCCGTGGGACCCAGTACTTC | CSADRDRVFRGTQYF
TRBJ1-2 | TRBV10-2 | . | many | TGCGCCAGCAGTCCCGGACCTGAATATGGCTACACCTTC | CASSPGPEYGYTF
TRBJ2-6 | TRBV24-1 | . | few | TGTGCCACCGGGGAGACCTTGGTTGGGGCCAACGTCCTGACTTTC | CATGETLVGANVLTF
TRBJ1-5 | TRBV6-1 | . | . | TGTGCCAGCAGTGATAGGCGCTATGGAACCCAGCATTTT | CASSDRRYGTQHF